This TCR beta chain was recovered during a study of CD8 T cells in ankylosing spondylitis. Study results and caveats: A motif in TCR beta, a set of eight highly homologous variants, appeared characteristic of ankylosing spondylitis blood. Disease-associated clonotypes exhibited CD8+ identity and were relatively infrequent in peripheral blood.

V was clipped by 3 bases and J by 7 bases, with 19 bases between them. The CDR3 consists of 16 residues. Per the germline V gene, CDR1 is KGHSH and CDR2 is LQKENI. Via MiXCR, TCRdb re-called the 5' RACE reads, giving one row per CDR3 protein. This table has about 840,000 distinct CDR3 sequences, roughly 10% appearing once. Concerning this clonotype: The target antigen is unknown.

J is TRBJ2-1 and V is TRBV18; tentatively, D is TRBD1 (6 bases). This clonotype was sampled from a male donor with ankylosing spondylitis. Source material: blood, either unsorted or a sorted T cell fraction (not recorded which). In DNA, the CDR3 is TGTGCCAGCTCACCGGGGACAAACCCCCGAGGGAATGAGCAGTTCTTC. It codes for CASSPGTNPRGNEQFF.